The source of this TCR beta chain is a study of cytomegalovirus exposure and HLA in healthy donors. Overall study results and limits: According to a subsequent analysis, TCR clusters from the first cohort were inclined to appear together in the 120 validation repertoires. TCR beta chains numbering under 200 were designated cytomegalovirus-associated.

Profiling relied on immunoSEQ multiplex PCR, and the TCRdb table lists in-frame clones only, not all of them. The sample lists about 49,000 clones; roughly 92% were seen once. Germline V CDR1 and CDR2: KGHSH, LQKENI. The CDR3 length is 15 residues. Trimming took off 1 base at V and 5 bases at J, with 12 bases between the two ends. In regard to this clone: Its antigen is unknown.

This chain joins TRBV18 and TRBJ2-1; no clear D gene. This clonotype originated in a man aged 18 to 29 in good health and CMV-seronegative. The sample taken for sequencing was PBMCs. CDR3 region: CASSPRASMNNEQFF. DNA for the CDR3: TGTGCCAGCTCACCACGGGCCTCAATGAACAATGAGCAGTTCTTC.